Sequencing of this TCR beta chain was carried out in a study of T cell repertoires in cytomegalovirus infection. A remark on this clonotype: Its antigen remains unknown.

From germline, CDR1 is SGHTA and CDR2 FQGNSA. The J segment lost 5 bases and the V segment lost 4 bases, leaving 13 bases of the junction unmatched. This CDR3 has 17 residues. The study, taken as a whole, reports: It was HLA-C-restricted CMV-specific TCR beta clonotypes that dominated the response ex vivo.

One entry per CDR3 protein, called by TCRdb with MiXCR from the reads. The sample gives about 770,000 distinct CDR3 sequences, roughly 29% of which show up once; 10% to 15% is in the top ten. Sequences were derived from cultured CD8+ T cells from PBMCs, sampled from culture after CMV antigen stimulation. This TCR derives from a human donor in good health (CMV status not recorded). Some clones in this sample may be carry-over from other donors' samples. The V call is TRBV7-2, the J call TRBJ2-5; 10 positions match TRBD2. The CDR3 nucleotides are TGTGCCAGCAGCTCACCGGTCGGAGCGGGGGGGGTTGAGACCCAGTACTTC. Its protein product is CASSSPVGAGGVETQYF.